This T cell receptor (beta chain) came from a study of cytomegalovirus exposure and HLA in healthy donors. Background on the study: Of all 400 or so donors who were genotyped, around 82% belonged to the Caucasian-associated ancestry cluster.

Although they were nominally healthy when sampled, donors likely had unrecorded immune exposures. In the case of this clone: The antigen is undetermined.

Findings of the study overall: TRBV6-2, TRBV6-3 and other indistinguishable V segments were excluded.

Per germline, CDR1 MNHEY and CDR2 SMNVEV (reference sequence). This CDR3 spans 14 amino acids. V gave up 4 bases and J gave up 4 bases; unmatched junction bases: 2. The PCR employed 60 Vbeta primers together with 13 Jbeta primers. Assay: immunoSEQ multiplex PCR; the TCRdb copy retains only in-frame clones and omits some. The sample comprises roughly 150,000 clones, roughly 77% of which are singletons, and over 4% rests with the top ten. This TCR came from a man aged 30 to 39 in good health. Sequences were obtained from PBMCs. The V gene is TRBV27, the J gene TRBJ1-1, with 11 bases identical to TRBD1. DNA of the CDR3: TGTGCCAGCAGTTCGGGACAGGGGGGCACTGAAGCTTTCTTT. As protein: CASSSGQGGTEAFF.